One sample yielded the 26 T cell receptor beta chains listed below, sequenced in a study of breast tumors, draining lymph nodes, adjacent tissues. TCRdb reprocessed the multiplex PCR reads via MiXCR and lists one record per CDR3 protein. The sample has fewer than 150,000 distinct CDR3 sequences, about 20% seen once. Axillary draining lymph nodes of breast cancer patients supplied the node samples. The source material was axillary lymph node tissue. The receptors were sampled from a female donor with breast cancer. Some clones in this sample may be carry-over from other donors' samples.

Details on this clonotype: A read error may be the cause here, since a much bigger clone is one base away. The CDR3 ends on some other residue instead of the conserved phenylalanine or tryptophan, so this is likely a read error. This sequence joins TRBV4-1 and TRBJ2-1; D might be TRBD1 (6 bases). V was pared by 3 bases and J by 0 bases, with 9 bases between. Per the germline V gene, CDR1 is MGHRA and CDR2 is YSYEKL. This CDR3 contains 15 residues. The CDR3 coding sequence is TGCGCCAGCAGCCAGGAGACAGGCTCCTACAATGAGCAGTTCCTC. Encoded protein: CASSQETGSYNEQFL.

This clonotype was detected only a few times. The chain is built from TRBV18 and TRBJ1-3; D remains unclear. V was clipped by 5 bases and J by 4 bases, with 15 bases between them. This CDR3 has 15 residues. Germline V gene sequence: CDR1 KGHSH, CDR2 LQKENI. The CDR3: CASSAPGLDGNTIYF. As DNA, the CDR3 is TGTGCCAGCTCAGCGCCGGGCCTAGACGGAAACACCATATATTTT. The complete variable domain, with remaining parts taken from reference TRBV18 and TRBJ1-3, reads NAGVMQNPRHLVRRRGQEARLRCSPMKGHSHVYWYRQLPEEGLKFMVYLQKENIIDESGMPKERFSAEFPKEGPSILRIQQVVRGDSAAYFCASSAPGLDGNTIYFGEGSWLTVV.

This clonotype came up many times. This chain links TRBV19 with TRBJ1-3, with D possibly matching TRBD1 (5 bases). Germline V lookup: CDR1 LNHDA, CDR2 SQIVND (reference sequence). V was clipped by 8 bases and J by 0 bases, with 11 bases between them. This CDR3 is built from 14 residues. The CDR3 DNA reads TGTGCCAGTCGACAGTCCACCTCTGGAAACACCATATATTTT. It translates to CASRQSTSGNTIYF.

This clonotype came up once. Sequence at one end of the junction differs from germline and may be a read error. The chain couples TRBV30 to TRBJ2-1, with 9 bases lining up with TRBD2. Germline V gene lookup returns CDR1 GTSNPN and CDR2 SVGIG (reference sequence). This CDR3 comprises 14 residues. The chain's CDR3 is CAGGTSRNYSEQFF. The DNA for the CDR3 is TGTGCCGGGGGGACTAGCAGAAACTACAGTGAGCAGTTCTTC.

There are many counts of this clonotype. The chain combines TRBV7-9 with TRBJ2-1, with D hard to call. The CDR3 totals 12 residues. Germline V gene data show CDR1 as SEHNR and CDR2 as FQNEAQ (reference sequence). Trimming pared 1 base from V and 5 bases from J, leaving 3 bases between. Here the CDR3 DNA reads TGTGCCAGCAGCTTAGGGAACAATGAGCAGTTCTTC. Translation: CASSLGNNEQFF.

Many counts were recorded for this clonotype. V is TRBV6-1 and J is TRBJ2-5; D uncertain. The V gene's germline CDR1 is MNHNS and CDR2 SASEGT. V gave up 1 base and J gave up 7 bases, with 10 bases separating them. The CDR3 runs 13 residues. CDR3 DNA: TGTGCCAGCAGTGAAGGTGGGCTGGTGACCCAGTACTTC. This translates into CASSEGGLVTQYF.

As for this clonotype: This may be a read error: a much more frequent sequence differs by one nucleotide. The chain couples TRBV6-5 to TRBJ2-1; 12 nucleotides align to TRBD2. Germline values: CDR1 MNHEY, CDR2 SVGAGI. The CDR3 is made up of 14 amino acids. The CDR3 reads CAGSSGLAGYEQFF. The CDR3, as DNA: TGTGCCGGCAGTTCTGGACTAGCGGGATACGAGCAGTTCTTC.

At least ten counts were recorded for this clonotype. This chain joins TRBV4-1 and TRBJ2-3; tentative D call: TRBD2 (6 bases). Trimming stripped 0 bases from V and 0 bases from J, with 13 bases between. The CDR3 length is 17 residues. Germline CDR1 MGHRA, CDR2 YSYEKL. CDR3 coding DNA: TGCGCCAGCAGCCAAGATGGGGGGAGCTTCAGCACAGATACGCAGTATTTT. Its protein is CASSQDGGSFSTDTQYF.

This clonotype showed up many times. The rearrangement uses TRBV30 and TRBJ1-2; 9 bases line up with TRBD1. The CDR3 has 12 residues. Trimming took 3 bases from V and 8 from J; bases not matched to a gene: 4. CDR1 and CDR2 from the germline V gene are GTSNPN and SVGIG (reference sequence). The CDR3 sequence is CAWSGTGGGYTF. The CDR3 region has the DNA TGTGCCTGGAGCGGTACAGGGGGCGGCTACACCTTC.

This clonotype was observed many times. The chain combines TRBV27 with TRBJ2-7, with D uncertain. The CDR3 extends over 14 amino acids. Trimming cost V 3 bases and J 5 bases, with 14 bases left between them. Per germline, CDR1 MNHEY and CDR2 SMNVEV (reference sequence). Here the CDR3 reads CASSFPGRTNEQYF. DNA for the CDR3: TGTGCCAGCAGTTTTCCGGGCAGAACGAACGAGCAGTACTTC.

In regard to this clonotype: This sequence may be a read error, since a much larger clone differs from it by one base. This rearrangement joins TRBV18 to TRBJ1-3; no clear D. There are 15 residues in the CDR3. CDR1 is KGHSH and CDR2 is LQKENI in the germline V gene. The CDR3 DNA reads TGTGCCAGCTCACCTGTTACAGACTCTGGAAGCACCATATATTTT. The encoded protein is CASSPVTDSGSTIYF.

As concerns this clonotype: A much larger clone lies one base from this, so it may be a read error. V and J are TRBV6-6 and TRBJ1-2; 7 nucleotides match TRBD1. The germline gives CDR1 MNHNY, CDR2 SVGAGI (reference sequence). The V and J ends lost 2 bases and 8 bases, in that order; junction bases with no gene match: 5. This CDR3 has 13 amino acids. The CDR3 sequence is CASSYRGTDGYTF. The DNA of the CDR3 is TGTGCCAGCAGTTACCGAGGGACAGACGGCTACACCTTC.

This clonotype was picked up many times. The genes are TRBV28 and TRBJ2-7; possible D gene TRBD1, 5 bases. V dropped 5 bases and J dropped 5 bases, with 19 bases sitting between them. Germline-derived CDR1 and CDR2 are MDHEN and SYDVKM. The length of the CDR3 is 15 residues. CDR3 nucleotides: TGTGCCAGCAGTCCCGTCCCCGGCAGGGCGGACGAGCAGTACTTC. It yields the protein CASSPVPGRADEQYF.

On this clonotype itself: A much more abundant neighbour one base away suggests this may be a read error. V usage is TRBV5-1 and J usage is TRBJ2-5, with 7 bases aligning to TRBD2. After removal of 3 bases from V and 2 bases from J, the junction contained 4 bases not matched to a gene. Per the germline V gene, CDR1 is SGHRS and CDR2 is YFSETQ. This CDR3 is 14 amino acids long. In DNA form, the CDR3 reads TGCGCCAGCAGCTCCCCAGCGGGACAAGAGACCCAGTACTTC. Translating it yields CASSSPAGQETQYF.

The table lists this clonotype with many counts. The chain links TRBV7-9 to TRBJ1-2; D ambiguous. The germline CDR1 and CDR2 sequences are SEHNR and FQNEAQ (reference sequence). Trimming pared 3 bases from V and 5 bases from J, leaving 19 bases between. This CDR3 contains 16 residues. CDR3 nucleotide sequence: TGTGCCAGCAGCTTTTCCTGGGAGCCACACACATATGGCTACACCTTC. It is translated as CASSFSWEPHTYGYTF.

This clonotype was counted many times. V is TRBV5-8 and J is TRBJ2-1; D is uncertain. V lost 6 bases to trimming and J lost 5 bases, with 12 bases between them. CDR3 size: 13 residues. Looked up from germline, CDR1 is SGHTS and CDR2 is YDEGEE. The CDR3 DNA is TGTGCCAGCAACCAACTTATGGACAATGAGCAGTTCTTC. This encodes CASNQLMDNEQFF.

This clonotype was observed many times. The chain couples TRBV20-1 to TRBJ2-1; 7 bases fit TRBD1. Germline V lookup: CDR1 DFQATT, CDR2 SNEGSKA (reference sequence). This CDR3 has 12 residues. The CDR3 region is CSLRGRSNEQFF. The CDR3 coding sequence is TGCAGCTTAAGGGGGCGAAGCAATGAGCAGTTCTTC.

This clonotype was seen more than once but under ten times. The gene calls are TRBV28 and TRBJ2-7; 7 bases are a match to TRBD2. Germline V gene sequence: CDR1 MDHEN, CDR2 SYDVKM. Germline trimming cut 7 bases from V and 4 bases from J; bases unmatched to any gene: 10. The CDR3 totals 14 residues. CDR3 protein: CASTWGGRAYEQYF. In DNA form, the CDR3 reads TGTGCCAGCACCTGGGGGGGAAGGGCTTACGAGCAGTACTTC.

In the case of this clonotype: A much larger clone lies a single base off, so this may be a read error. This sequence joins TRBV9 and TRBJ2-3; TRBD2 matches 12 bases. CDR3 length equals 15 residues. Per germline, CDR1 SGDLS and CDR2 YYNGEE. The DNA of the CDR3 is TGTGCCAGCAGCCAGACTAGCGGGAGTGCAGATACGCAGTGTTTT. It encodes CASSQTSGSADTQCF.

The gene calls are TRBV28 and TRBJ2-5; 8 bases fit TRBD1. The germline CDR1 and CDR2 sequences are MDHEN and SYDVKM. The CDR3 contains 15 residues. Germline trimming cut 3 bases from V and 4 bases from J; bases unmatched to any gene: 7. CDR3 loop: CASSLSGGVGETQYF. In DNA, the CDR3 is TGTGCCAGCAGTTTGTCAGGGGGCGTAGGAGAGACCCAGTACTTC.

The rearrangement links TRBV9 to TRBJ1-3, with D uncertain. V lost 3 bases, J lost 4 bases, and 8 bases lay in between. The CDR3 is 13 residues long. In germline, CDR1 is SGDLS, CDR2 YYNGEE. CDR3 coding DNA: TGTGCCAGCAGCGCACTGTGGGGAAACACCATATATTTT. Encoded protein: CASSALWGNTIYF.

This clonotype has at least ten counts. In nucleotides, the CDR3 is TGTGCCAGCAGTTCGGCCCTCTCGGTCAATGAGCAGTTCTTC. It encodes CASSSALSVNEQFF. The chain carries TRBV27 and TRBJ2-1; no clear D gene. V gave up 4 bases and J gave up 6 bases, with 13 bases separating them. Looked up from germline, CDR1 is MNHEY and CDR2 is SMNVEV (reference sequence). The length of the CDR3 is 14 residues.

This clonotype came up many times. The CDR3 spells CASSLSREYTGELFF. CDR3 DNA sequence: TGTGCCAGCAGCTTATCTCGGGAATACACCGGGGAGCTGTTTTTT. The chain couples TRBV7-9 to TRBJ2-2; possible D gene TRBD2, 5 bases. The ends were cut back, 2 bases at V and 3 bases at J, with 10 bases in the middle. Germline values: CDR1 SEHNR, CDR2 FQNEAQ (reference sequence). This CDR3 has 15 amino acids.

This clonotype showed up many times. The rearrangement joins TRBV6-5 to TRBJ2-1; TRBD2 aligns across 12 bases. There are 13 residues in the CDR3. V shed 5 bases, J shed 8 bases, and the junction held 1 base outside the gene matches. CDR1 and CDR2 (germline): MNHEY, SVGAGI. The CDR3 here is CASSGLAGYEQFF. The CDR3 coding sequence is TGTGCCAGCAGTGGACTAGCGGGGTATGAGCAGTTCTTC.

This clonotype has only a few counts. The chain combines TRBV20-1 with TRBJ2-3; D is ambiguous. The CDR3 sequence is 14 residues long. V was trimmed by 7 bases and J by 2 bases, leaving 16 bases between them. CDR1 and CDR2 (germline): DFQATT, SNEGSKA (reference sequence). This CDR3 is CSVKAPPSTDTQYF. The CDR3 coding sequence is TGCAGTGTTAAAGCCCCTCCCTCCACAGATACGCAGTATTTT.

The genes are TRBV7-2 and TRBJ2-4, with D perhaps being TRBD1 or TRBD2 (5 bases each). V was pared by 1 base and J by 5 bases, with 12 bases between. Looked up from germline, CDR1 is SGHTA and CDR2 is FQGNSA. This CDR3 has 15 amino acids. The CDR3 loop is CASSLVWGSQNIQYF. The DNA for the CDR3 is TGTGCCAGCAGCTTAGTGTGGGGGTCGCAAAACATTCAGTACTTC. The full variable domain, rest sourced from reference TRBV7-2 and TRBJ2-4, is GAGVSQSPSNKVTEKGKDVELRCDPISGHTALYWYRQSLGQGLEFLIYFQGNSAPDKSGLPSDRFSAERTGGSVSTLTIQRTQQEDSAVYLCASSLVWGSQNIQYFGAGTRLSVL.